This TCR beta chain was recorded in a study of blood T cell repertoires in COVID-19. The table came from immunoSEQ multiplex PCR; TCRdb's copy has only in-frame clones and leaves some out. The sample holds about 180,000 clones, 70% to 90% seen once. This CDR3 has 13 residues. Germline assignment: CDR1 KGHSH and CDR2 LQKENI. Trimming removed 3 bases at V and 3 bases at J, with 6 bases between. The sequencing input was peripheral blood. The clonotype originates from a man aged 50 to 59 with active or convalescent COVID-19. V gene TRBV18 combines with J gene TRBJ2-1, with D tentatively TRBD2 (5 bases). The DNA of the CDR3 is TGTGCCAGCTCACCCGGGATCTACAATGAGCAGTTCTTC. Its translation: CASSPGIYNEQFF.